What follows describes a single T cell receptor (beta chain). The antigen is unknown. Other DNA sequences of this sample code for an identical CDR3. The authors loaded around 200 ng DNA, tens of thousands of T cell genomes, into sorted-subset replicate PCRs. Sequencing used immunoSEQ multiplex PCR; TCRdb keeps in-frame clones, though not all of them. This sample has 740,000 or so clones, with 73% found just once. This sample was taken from a study of shared clonotypes between healthy human individuals. Study-level points and caveats: The expectation was that sequencing depth would affect clonotype sharing among donors.

This CDR3 comprises 11 residues. Trimming took 3 bases from V and 7 from J, leaving 6 bases between them. Germline V lookup: CDR1 SGHAT, CDR2 FQNNGV. The investigators split CD4+ cells into a CD45RA+ naive subset and a CD45RA-negative memory subset. The clonotype comes from a woman between 25 and 40 years old in good health. The specimen was memory CD4+ T cells sorted from blood. The subset denotes: CD45RA-negative fraction. The chain combines TRBV11-2 with TRBJ2-5, with a tentative D call TRBD2 (6 bases). The CDR3 DNA reads TGTGCCAGCAGCTTGGGAGGGACCCAGTACTTC. Translating it yields CASSLGGTQYF.